This T cell receptor (beta chain) was identified during a study of T-cell reconstitution after alpha-beta-depleted transplantation in children. Construction of the TCRbeta library involved unique molecular identifiers. TCRdb reprocessed the PCR reads with MiXCR, giving one entry per CDR3 protein. In the table there are around 360,000 distinct CDR3 sequences, around 10% of which are singletons. Deletions cut 3 bases from V and 8 bases from J, with 10 bases between. The CDR3 is made up of 12 amino acids. This TCR came from a human donor who donated a stem cell graft to a child with acute lymphoblastic leukemia. The sample was PBMCs from the stem cell graft donor, taken from the stem cell graft. The J gene is TRBJ1-2, the V gene TRBV12-3 or TRBV12-4; a weak D match, TRBD1 (5 bases). The CDR3 here is CASSFIRGGYTF. DNA for the CDR3: TGTGCCAGCAGTTTTATCCGGGGGGGCTACACCTTC.